The present TCR beta chain was sequenced within a study of CD8 T cells in Susac syndrome. Diagnostic criteria for definite or probable disease, in their recently defined form, were met by the patients with Susac syndrome. V was trimmed by 5 bases and J by 2 bases, leaving 12 bases between them. The V gene's germline CDR1 is GTSNPN and CDR2 SVGIG (reference sequence). CDR3 length equals 13 residues. RNA in amounts of about 0.5 to 1 ug was reverse transcribed with random hexamers. TCRdb re-derived calls from the immunoSEQ multiplex PCR reads in MiXCR, one entry per CDR3 protein. The sample contains 150,000 to 200,000 distinct CDR3 sequences, 94% of which appear only once.

The sequencing input was CD4+ T cells from PBMCs. This receptor was obtained from a human donor with Susac syndrome. The chain carries TRBV30 and TRBJ2-5, with a possible D match to TRBD1 (6 bases). CDR3 loop: CAWGGGPQETQYF. The CDR3 DNA reads as TGTGCCTGGGGGGGCGGACCACAAGAGACCCAGTACTTC.